Shown below are 30 T cell receptor beta chains from a single sample sequenced in a study of OX40 agonist ivuxolimab in advanced cancers. Sequencing used immunoSEQ multiplex PCR; TCRdb keeps in-frame clones, though not all of them. The table has some 87,000 clones, nearly 95% seen once. The source was CD4+ or CD8+ T cells sorted from blood, collected in a trial of the OX40 agonist ivuxolimab. These receptors all stem from an adult with an advanced solid tumor such as melanoma, head and neck, liver or kidney cancer.

J is TRBJ1-6 and V is TRBV27, with TRBD1 matching over 7 bases. Germline V lookup: CDR1 MNHEY, CDR2 SMNVEV (reference sequence). Losses at the gene ends were 0 bases for V and 13 bases for J; bases not matched to a gene: 15. This CDR3 spans 17 amino acids. The chain's CDR3 is CASSLSIVRQGLNPLHF. The CDR3 DNA sequence: TGTGCCAGCAGTTTATCGATCGTGCGACAGGGCCTTAATCCCCTCCACTTT.

V gene TRBV27 combines with J gene TRBJ2-1; the D is unclear. V was shortened by 3 bases and J by 6 bases, with 9 bases between the two germline ends. Germline assignment: CDR1 MNHEY and CDR2 SMNVEV (reference sequence). The CDR3 spans 13 residues. CDR3 coding DNA: TGTGCCAGCAGTTTCGGCCAGACCAATGAGCAGTTCTTC. Translated: CASSFGQTNEQFF.

The gene calls are TRBV7-6 and TRBJ2-3; D call uncertain. CDR1 is SGHVS and CDR2 is FNYEAQ in the germline V gene. The CDR3 is 17 residues long. V was shortened by 1 base and J by 0 bases, with 14 bases between the two germline ends. The CDR3 reads CASSLGTGPESTDTQYF. The CDR3 region has the DNA TGTGCCAGCAGCTTAGGGACCGGGCCTGAAAGCACAGATACGCAGTATTTT. The entire variable domain, with the rest obtained from reference TRBV7-6 and TRBJ2-3, is as follows: GAGVSQSPRYKVTKRGQDVALRCDPISGHVSLYWYRQALGQGPEFLTYFNYEAQQDKSGLPNDRFSAERPEGSISTLTIQRTEQRDSAMYRCASSLGTGPESTDTQYFGPGTRLTVL.

This clone showed up just a few times. The gene calls are TRBV11-2 and TRBJ2-2, with 7 positions matching TRBD2. V shed 1 base, J shed 3 bases, and the junction held 14 bases outside the gene matches. Germline V gives CDR1 SGHAT, CDR2 FQNNGV. The CDR3 is made up of 19 amino acids. This chain's CDR3 is CASSLVPFERDEDTGELFF. CDR3 bases: TGTGCCAGCAGCTTAGTGCCGTTCGAGCGGGATGAGGACACCGGGGAGCTGTTTTTT.

The gene calls are TRBV5-1 and TRBJ2-5; the match to TRBD2 covers 7 bases. The J call may be wrong; the DNA end is better matched by TRBJ2-7. Germline loops: CDR1 SGHRS, CDR2 YFSETQ. The CDR3 runs 12 residues. The CDR3: CASSLAGGEQYF. Written as DNA, the CDR3 is TGCGCCAGCAGCTTGGCGGGGGGCGAGCAGTACTTC.

The table lists this clone with a count of one. The chain is built from TRBV7-9 and TRBJ2-2; 14 bases align to TRBD2. The CDR3 has 19 residues. Germline-derived CDR1 and CDR2 are SEHNR and FQNEAQ (reference sequence). V lost 3 bases, J lost 1 base, and 7 bases stayed unmatched. CDR3 DNA: TGTGCCAGCAGCTTGTCTAGGACTAGCGGGAGGCGGAACACCGGGGAGCTGTTTTTT. Amino acids: CASSLSRTSGRRNTGELFF.

The V gene is TRBV11-3, the J gene TRBJ2-4; D remains ambiguous. Trimming removed 1 base at V and 4 bases at J, with 5 bases between. Germline-derived CDR1 and CDR2 are SGHNT and YENEEA. The CDR3 totals 13 residues. The CDR3 DNA follows: TGTGCCAGCAGCTTAGGGGGTAAAAACATTCAGTACTTC. It is translated as CASSLGGKNIQYF.

The chain uses TRBV5-6 and TRBJ1-2; the D is unclear. Trimming removed 3 bases from V and 4 bases from J, with 19 bases in between. The germline V gene has CDR1 SGHDT and CDR2 YYEEEE. The CDR3 is 16 residues long. The CDR3 protein is CASSSLILADTYGYTF. The CDR3, as DNA: TGTGCCAGCAGCTCCTTAATCCTCGCGGATACCTATGGCTACACCTTC.

This clone was seen just once. The V gene is TRBV30, the J gene TRBJ1-5; D is uncertain. Germline V gives CDR1 GTSNPN, CDR2 SVGIG (reference sequence). Deletions cut 1 base from V and 0 bases from J, with 10 bases between. This CDR3 region has 15 residues. CDR3 nucleotide sequence: TGTGCCTGGAGTGGCGAAGACGATAGCAATCAGCCCCAGCATTTT. This sequence encodes CAWSGEDDSNQPQHF.

V gene TRBV2 combines with J gene TRBJ2-4; the D gene is possibly TRBD2 (6 bases). The germline V gene has CDR1 SNHLY and CDR2 FYNNEI. This CDR3 has 15 amino acids. Trimming removed 6 bases at V and 0 bases at J, with 12 bases between. CDR3 amino acids: CASRGVAVAKNIQYF. For the CDR3, the DNA is TGTGCCAGCAGGGGGGTAGCGGTAGCCAAAAACATTCAGTACTTC.

This chain links TRBV6-4 with TRBJ2-3; D unresolved. V lost 3 bases and J 2 bases, leaving 12 bases between the germline ends. The CDR3 has 15 residues. The germline gives CDR1 MRHNA, CDR2 SNTAGT. This CDR3 is CASSEGESDTDTQYF. In nucleotides, the CDR3 is TGTGCCAGCAGTGAAGGAGAGTCAGACACAGATACGCAGTATTTT.

The chain links TRBV4-1 to TRBJ2-7, with D maybe TRBD1 (5 bases). The CDR3 is 15 amino acids. The germline gives CDR1 MGHRA, CDR2 YSYEKL. With 1 base removed from V and 2 bases from J, the gap between germline ends came to 12 bases. DNA of the CDR3: TGCGCCAGCAGCCAAGGGCCGGACACGACCTACGAGCAGTACTTC. Translated, it gives CASSQGPDTTYEQYF.

Only one count was recorded for this clone. The chain uses TRBV27 and TRBJ2-7, with no clear D. Germline V gene lookup returns CDR1 MNHEY and CDR2 SMNVEV (reference sequence). Trimming stripped 1 base from V and 2 bases from J, with 6 bases between. The CDR3 runs to 13 residues. In nucleotides, the CDR3 is TGTGCCAGCAGTTTATTGGCGACCTACGAGCAGTACTTC. Amino acids: CASSLLATYEQYF.

The rearrangement uses TRBV7-9 and TRBJ2-7; 12 bases are a match to TRBD2. The germline V gene has CDR1 SEHNR and CDR2 FQNEAQ (reference sequence). V gave up 6 bases and J gave up 4 bases; unmatched junction bases: 7. This CDR3 region has 15 residues. The CDR3 DNA reads TGTGCCAGCAGTTCCGGGCTAGCGGGGGGGTACGAGCAGTACTTC. It specifies CASSSGLAGGYEQYF.

The V and J genes are TRBV7-8 and TRBJ1-2; possible D gene TRBD1, 6 bases. The CDR3 is made up of 15 amino acids. Germline loops: CDR1 SGHVS, CDR2 FQNEAQ. Trimming removed 6 bases at V and 4 bases at J, with 18 bases between. CDR3 protein: CASRDEGEPIYGYTF. The DNA of the CDR3 is TGTGCCAGCAGAGACGAGGGGGAGCCTATCTATGGCTACACCTTC.

CDR3 sequence reads: CASRTRTGGYEQYF. In nucleotides, the CDR3 is TGTGCCAGCAGGACTCGGACAGGGGGCTACGAGCAGTACTTC. J is TRBJ2-7 and V is TRBV6-5, with 10 bases aligning to TRBD1. The CDR3 contains 14 residues. Germline loops: CDR1 MNHEY, CDR2 SVGAGI. V lost 6 bases to trimming and J lost 3 bases; unmatched junction nucleotides: 5.

The chain recombines TRBV30 with TRBJ2-3; 7 nucleotides align to TRBD1. J was trimmed by 1 base and V by 4 bases; bases with no gene match: 5. The CDR3 consists of 14 residues. Germline V gene sequence: CDR1 GTSNPN, CDR2 SVGIG (reference sequence). The CDR3 region has the DNA TGTGCCTGGATGAAAGGACAGGGCACAGATACGCAGTATTTT. It codes for CAWMKGQGTDTQYF.

The chain uses TRBV19 and TRBJ2-1; 7 nucleotides line up with TRBD2. Germline assignment: CDR1 LNHDA and CDR2 SQIVND (reference sequence). The CDR3 has 14 amino acids. The CDR3 region has the DNA TGTGCAGCGGGGAGGGGCAAAGCGAACAATGAGCAGTTCTTC. Amino acid sequence: CAAGRGKANNEQFF. Full variable domain (remainder filled in from reference TRBV19 and TRBJ2-1): DGGITQSPKYLFRKEGQNVTLSCEQNLNHDAMYWYRQDPGQGLRLIYYSQIVNDFQKGDIAEGYSVSREKKESFPLTVTSAQKNPTAFYLCAAGRGKANNEQFFGPGTRLTVL.

This chain uses TRBV6-5 with TRBJ1-2, with a tentative D call TRBD1 (5 bases). The CDR3 contains 15 residues. Looked up from germline, CDR1 is MNHEY and CDR2 is SVGAGI. V lost 0 bases to trimming and J lost 3 bases, with 11 bases between them. Here the CDR3 reads CASSYSAGSYYGYTF. For the CDR3, the DNA is TGTGCCAGCAGTTACTCCGCAGGGTCTTACTATGGCTACACCTTC.

The V and J genes are TRBV12-5 and TRBJ2-7; the match to TRBD1 covers 11 bases. Germline V gene data show CDR1 as LGHNT and CDR2 as FRNRAP. This CDR3 is 15 amino acids long. The V gene end was trimmed by 6 bases and the J gene end by 3 bases; junction bases not matched to a gene: 7. The CDR3 sequence: CASGPGQGAFYEQYF. In DNA, the CDR3 is TGTGCTAGTGGACCCGGACAGGGGGCGTTCTACGAGCAGTACTTC.

The V call is TRBV7-9, the J call TRBJ2-7; the D is unclear. V lost 5 bases and J 3 bases, leaving 11 bases between the germline ends. Looked up from germline, CDR1 is SEHNR and CDR2 is FQNEAQ (reference sequence). The length of the CDR3 is 13 residues. Here the CDR3 DNA reads TGTGCCAGCAGCCCCGAGAGGAGCTACGAGCAGTACTTC. Translated: CASSPERSYEQYF.

The chain couples TRBV27 to TRBJ2-1; D is perhaps TRBD1 (5 bases). Germline CDR1 MNHEY, CDR2 SMNVEV (reference sequence). The CDR3 runs 14 residues. V shed 2 bases and J shed 5 bases, with 10 bases lying between them. The CDR3 nucleotides are TGTGCCAGCAGTTTAAGTGGGGCGAACAATGAGCAGTTCTTC. Protein sequence: CASSLSGANNEQFF.

DNA of the CDR3: TGTGCCAGCAGCCCCGACAGGTCCTACGAGCAGTACTTC. The encoded protein is CASSPDRSYEQYF. The chain carries TRBV25-1 and TRBJ2-7, with a possible D match to TRBD1 (6 bases). Trimming cost V 6 bases and J 1 base, with 10 bases left between them. Germline lookup yields CDR1 MGHDK and CDR2 SYGVNS. The CDR3 runs 13 residues.

This chain uses TRBV9 with TRBJ2-2; a weak D match, TRBD2 (5 bases). Between the trimmed V and J ends, which lost 0 bases and 6 bases, there was a span of 9 bases. Germline V gene sequence: CDR1 SGDLS, CDR2 YYNGEE. The length of the CDR3 is 14 residues. In DNA, the CDR3 is TGTGCCAGCAGCGTAGAGGCGGGTGCCGGGGAGCTGTTTTTT. It translates to CASSVEAGAGELFF.

This chain joins TRBV27 and TRBJ2-7, with a possible D match to TRBD1 (5 bases). Trimming left V 4 bases short and J 0 bases short, with 25 bases between. Germline V gene sequence: CDR1 MNHEY, CDR2 SMNVEV (reference sequence). The CDR3 is 19 residues long. The CDR3 protein is CASSSPTLQGGYRSYEQYF. The CDR3 bases are TGTGCCAGCAGTTCACCTACCCTCCAGGGCGGTTACCGCTCCTACGAGCAGTACTTC.

CDR3 DNA sequence: TGTGCCTGGAGTCGTACGAGGGGTCAGCCCCAGCATTTT. It specifies CAWSRTRGQPQHF. The chain is built from TRBV30 and TRBJ1-5; D perhaps matches TRBD1 (5 bases). The V gene lost 2 bases and the J gene lost 6 bases, with 11 bases spanning the gap. The CDR3 is 13 amino acids. Per germline, CDR1 GTSNPN and CDR2 SVGIG (reference sequence).

The chain recombines TRBV14 with TRBJ2-1; TRBD2 agrees at 15 bases. V lost 3 bases and J lost 9; bases outside the gene matches: 9. The CDR3 has 17 residues. CDR1 and CDR2 from the germline V gene are SGHDN and FVKESK. The CDR3 region has the DNA TGTGCCAGCAGCCATACCTTTGGACTAGCGGGAGGGGCTGAGCAGTTCTTC. Translation: CASSHTFGLAGGAEQFF.

The chain couples TRBV6-5 to TRBJ2-7, with 7 nucleotides matching TRBD1. The V segment lost 5 bases and the J segment 4 bases; nucleotides outside the gene matches: 8. This CDR3 spans 14 amino acids. Germline CDR1 reads MNHEY; CDR2 reads SVGAGI. CDR3 in amino acids: CASSRGQAIYEQYF. CDR3 bases: TGTGCCAGCAGTCGCGGACAGGCTATTTACGAGCAGTACTTC.

This clone was detected only once. CDR3 sequence: CASSSADFPTYEQYF. The CDR3 coding sequence is TGTGCCAGCAGCTCCGCGGATTTCCCCACCTACGAGCAGTACTTC. This rearrangement joins TRBV7-9 to TRBJ2-7; D not certain. Trimming cost V 4 bases and J 2 bases, with 15 bases left between them. Per germline, CDR1 SEHNR and CDR2 FQNEAQ (reference sequence). The CDR3 spans 15 residues.

J is TRBJ2-5 and V is TRBV9; the match to TRBD2 covers 10 bases. CDR3 size: 19 residues. Germline V gene sequence: CDR1 SGDLS, CDR2 YYNGEE. J lost 5 bases, V lost 3 bases, and 19 bases had no gene match. This CDR3 reads CASSAPTSGTWVFRETQYF. CDR3 in DNA: TGTGCCAGCAGCGCCCCTACTAGCGGGACTTGGGTGTTCCGGGAGACCCAGTACTTC.